These 28 T cell receptor beta chains share one sample of origin, sequenced in a study of shared clonotypes between healthy human individuals. Only in-frame clones appear in the TCRdb table, and some are missing; sequencing was by immunoSEQ multiplex PCR. The table shows about 800,000 clones, with 90% to 98% occurring only once. CD8 cells regarded as naive lacked CD45RO, were positively chosen for CCR7, and omitted terminally differentiated effector memory CD45RA+ cells. The sequencing input was naive CD8+ T cells sorted from blood. Receptor source: a man younger than 40 in good health.

The chain is built from TRBV7-9 and TRBJ2-3; D is perhaps TRBD2 (5 bases). Trimming left V 4 bases short and J 2 bases short, with 19 bases between. Germline CDR1 is SEHNR and CDR2 is FQNEAQ (reference sequence). The CDR3 runs to 17 residues. CDR3 coding DNA: TGTGCCAGCAGCTCCCTCGGTCGGGGATCTTCCACAGATACGCAGTATTTT. Protein: CASSSLGRGSSTDTQYF.

The genes are TRBV7-9 and TRBJ2-1; 8 nucleotides align to TRBD1. With V trimmed by 5 bases and J by 8 bases, 2 bases remained unmatched. Germline loops: CDR1 SEHNR, CDR2 FQNEAQ (reference sequence). The length of the CDR3 is 12 residues. In nucleotides, the CDR3 is TGTGCCAGCAGCAGGACAGGGTATGAGCAGTTCTTC. Residues: CASSRTGYEQFF.

This clone was recorded only once. V is TRBV7-8 and J is TRBJ2-7; D unresolved. Between the trimmed V and J ends, which lost 7 bases and 3 bases, there was a span of 10 bases. The CDR3 sequence is 12 residues long. Germline values: CDR1 SGHVS, CDR2 FQNEAQ. CDR3 loop: CASTNNLYEQYF. The CDR3 region has the DNA TGTGCCAGCACTAACAACCTCTACGAGCAGTACTTC.

The chain joins TRBV15 to TRBJ2-5; no clear D. V was pared by 0 bases and J by 1 base, with 6 bases between. Germline V CDR1 and CDR2: LNHNV, YYDKDF (reference sequence). The CDR3 is 14 residues long. This chain's CDR3 is CATSREAIQETQYF. DNA of the CDR3: TGTGCCACCAGCAGAGAGGCAATCCAAGAGACCCAGTACTTC.

This chain links TRBV27 with TRBJ2-5; perhaps D is TRBD1 or TRBD2 (7 bases each). Germline V gene lookup returns CDR1 MNHEY and CDR2 SMNVEV (reference sequence). With 4 bases removed from V and 2 bases from J, the gap between germline ends came to 17 bases. This CDR3 has 16 residues. The CDR3: CASSSLQGGGQETQYF. Written as DNA, the CDR3 is TGTGCCAGCAGTTCCCTGCAGGGGGGAGGGCAAGAGACCCAGTACTTC.

This clone appeared a single time. A junction end diverges from the germline sequence, so it may reflect a read error. The V and J genes are TRBV7-7 and TRBJ2-5; 8 bases line up with TRBD2. This CDR3 has 14 amino acids. The germline CDR1 and CDR2 sequences are SSHAT and FNYEAQ (reference sequence). The CDR3 coding sequence is TGTGCTAGCAGTTCTCGGGAGGGCCTAGAGACCCAGTACTTC. Its translation: CASSSREGLETQYF.

The chain is built from TRBV27 and TRBJ1-4, with 8 bases aligning to TRBD1. CDR1 MNHEY and CDR2 SMNVEV come from the germline V gene (reference sequence). The ends lost 8 bases at V and 7 bases at J; junction bases unmatched: 9. The CDR3 has 14 residues. CDR3 protein: CASGKTGGGEKLFF. The CDR3 nucleotides read TGTGCCAGCGGGAAAACAGGGGGTGGTGAAAAACTGTTTTTT.

This clone was seen only a few times. The chain combines TRBV29-1 with TRBJ2-5; 7 bases line up with TRBD2. The V gene end was trimmed by 5 bases and the J gene end by 8 bases; junction bases not matched to a gene: 14. Looked up from germline, CDR1 is SQVTM and CDR2 is ANQGSEA. CDR3 length equals 14 residues. The CDR3 sequence: CSVLGRERLETQYF. As DNA, the CDR3 is TGCAGCGTTCTGGGGCGGGAGAGGCTCGAAACCCAGTACTTC.

This CDR3 reads CASSLWLGDTEAFF. CDR3 nucleotides: TGTGCCAGCAGTCTCTGGCTTGGGGACACTGAAGCTTTCTTT. The chain carries TRBV27 and TRBJ1-1; D remains ambiguous. The germline CDR1 and CDR2 sequences are MNHEY and SMNVEV (reference sequence). CDR3 length equals 14 residues. V lost 5 bases to trimming and J lost 3 bases, with 13 bases between them.

This clone occurred once. The rearrangement links TRBV9 to TRBJ1-2; no clear D gene. V was shortened by 4 bases and J by 5 bases, with 3 bases between the two germline ends. Per the germline V gene, CDR1 is SGDLS and CDR2 is YYNGEE. The CDR3 spans 10 residues. The CDR3, as DNA: TGTGCCAGCAGCAATTATGGCTACACCTTC. Its translation is CASSNYGYTF.

J is TRBJ2-7 and V is TRBV7-9, with TRBD2 identical over 10 bases. V gave up 5 bases and J gave up 2 bases; unmatched junction bases: 6. Per germline, CDR1 SEHNR and CDR2 FQNEAQ (reference sequence). The CDR3 consists of 15 residues. The CDR3 spells CASSPGLAEPYEQYF. As DNA, the CDR3 is TGTGCCAGCAGCCCCGGACTAGCGGAGCCCTACGAGCAGTACTTC.

The chain employs TRBV19 and TRBJ2-7, with D possibly being TRBD2 (5 bases). The germline V gene has CDR1 LNHDA and CDR2 SQIVND (reference sequence). V was cut by 4 bases and J by 2 bases, with 15 bases left in between. The CDR3 covers 15 residues. The CDR3 sequence is CASSTLGGPPYEQYF. CDR3 nucleotide sequence: TGTGCCAGTAGTACCCTTGGCGGGCCGCCCTACGAGCAGTACTTC.

The chain has TRBV4-3 and TRBJ2-5, with TRBD2 matching 10 bases. CDR1 LGHNA and CDR2 YSLEER come from the germline V gene. This CDR3 is built from 16 residues. J was trimmed by 5 bases and V by 1 base; bases with no gene match: 7. The CDR3 is CASSQVSGRARETQYF. DNA of the CDR3: TGCGCCAGCAGCCAAGTAAGCGGGAGGGCGAGGGAGACCCAGTACTTC.

The rearrangement joins TRBV7-9 to TRBJ1-1, with TRBD1 as a possible D gene (6 bases). The V gene's germline CDR1 is SEHNR and CDR2 FQNEAQ (reference sequence). This CDR3 has 13 residues. CDR3: CVIGGSSNTEAFF. CDR3 coding DNA: TGTGTCATTGGGGGCTCATCGAACACTGAAGCTTTCTTT. The complete variable domain, with remaining parts taken from reference TRBV7-9 and TRBJ1-1, reads DTGVSQNPRHKITKRGQNVTFRCDPISEHNRLYWYRQTLGQGPEFLTYFQNEAQLEKSRLLSDRFSAERPKGSFSTLEIQRTEQGDSAMYLCVIGGSSNTEAFFGQGTRLTVV.

The rearrangement links TRBV27 to TRBJ2-7; 8 positions agree with TRBD2. CDR3 length equals 14 residues. The V and J ends lost 2 bases and 7 bases, in that order; junction bases with no gene match: 7. CDR1 MNHEY and CDR2 SMNVEV come from the germline V gene (reference sequence). The DNA of the CDR3 is TGTGCCAGCAGTTTAGGGACTCGGGGGGGAGAGCAGTACTTC. It yields the protein CASSLGTRGGEQYF.

The chain recombines TRBV6-6 with TRBJ2-1, with D unclear. The CDR3 contains 13 residues. The V gene's germline CDR1 is MNHNY and CDR2 SVGAGI (reference sequence). Trimming took off 7 bases at V and 10 bases at J, with 17 bases between the two ends. The CDR3 sequence: CASTDDPVREQFF. CDR3 bases: TGTGCCAGCACCGACGACCCCGTCAGGGAGCAGTTCTTC.

This chain connects TRBV27 to TRBJ2-3, with a weak D call TRBD2 (7 bases). Germline CDR1 is MNHEY and CDR2 is SMNVEV (reference sequence). Trimming stripped 4 bases from V and 5 bases from J, with 16 bases between. CDR3 length: 15 amino acids. The CDR3 sequence: CASSYQRGGVDTQYF. DNA of the CDR3: TGTGCCAGCAGTTATCAACGAGGGGGGGTAGATACGCAGTATTTT.

This clone was seen just once. The chain uses TRBV29-1 and TRBJ2-3; D might be TRBD2 (6 bases). Germline V gene data show CDR1 as SQVTM and CDR2 as ANQGSEA. V lost 1 base, J lost 4 bases, and 15 bases lay in between. CDR3 length: 15 amino acids. The CDR3 DNA follows: TGCAGCGTTGAAGGGGACTCCTCCATTGCAGATACGCAGTATTTT. Encoded protein: CSVEGDSSIADTQYF.

The rearrangement links TRBV27 to TRBJ1-2; 10 bases are a match to TRBD1. Germline CDR1 and CDR2: MNHEY and SMNVEV (reference sequence). J lost 6 bases, V lost 3 bases, and 4 bases had no gene match. The CDR3 is 14 residues long. As DNA, the CDR3 is TGTGCCAGCAGTTTTACCGGGACAGGGGATGGCTACACCTTC. It translates to CASSFTGTGDGYTF.

The chain links TRBV13 to TRBJ2-7; TRBD2 matches at 8 bases. This CDR3 contains 15 residues. The V gene's germline CDR1 is PRHDT and CDR2 FYEKMQ (reference sequence). The trim removed 1 base at V and 1 base at J, leaving 3 bases unmatched. The CDR3: CASSLVGTSSYEQYF. The CDR3 nucleotides are TGTGCCAGCAGCTTAGTGGGGACTAGTTCCTACGAGCAGTACTTC.

This chain connects TRBV11-2 to TRBJ2-2; D remains unclear. V was clipped by 0 bases and J by 5 bases, with 7 bases between them. CDR1 is SGHAT, CDR2 FQNNGV, per germline. The CDR3 length is 14 residues. CDR3 protein: CASSLDWGTGELFF. CDR3 sequence (DNA): TGTGCCAGCAGCTTAGATTGGGGAACCGGGGAGCTGTTTTTT.

The V call is TRBV30, the J call TRBJ2-2; 10 nucleotides agree with TRBD1. This CDR3 contains 18 residues. Germline-derived CDR1 and CDR2 are GTSNPN and SVGIG (reference sequence). After removal of 1 base from V and 1 base from J, the junction contained 9 bases not matched to a gene. The CDR3 DNA follows: TGTGCCTGGAGTGCTACCGACAGGGGGCATTGGAACACCGGGGAGCTGTTTTTT. It is translated as CAWSATDRGHWNTGELFF.

The chain recombines TRBV27 with TRBJ1-1, with TRBD1 matching over 7 bases. The V and J ends lost 5 bases and 1 base, in that order; junction bases with no gene match: 16. The germline CDR1 and CDR2 sequences are MNHEY and SMNVEV (reference sequence). CDR3 length equals 18 residues. The CDR3 reads CASSPLTTGSSPNTEAFF. The CDR3 bases are TGTGCCAGCAGTCCCCTGACGACAGGGAGTTCCCCGAACACTGAAGCTTTCTTT.

The chain carries TRBV27 and TRBJ2-2, with 8 bases aligning to TRBD1. This CDR3 is built from 17 residues. Germline V CDR1 and CDR2: MNHEY, SMNVEV (reference sequence). Trimming at V came to 6 bases and at J to 6 bases, leaving 15 bases not matched to a gene. The CDR3: CASSPYLTGARAGELFF. Here the CDR3 DNA reads TGTGCCAGCAGCCCCTACCTGACAGGGGCCCGCGCCGGGGAGCTGTTTTTT.

The V gene is TRBV19, the J gene TRBJ2-1; 7 bases are a match to TRBD1. CDR1 and CDR2 from the germline V gene are LNHDA and SQIVND (reference sequence). CDR3 length equals 15 residues. The V and J ends lost 4 bases and 4 bases, in that order; junction bases with no gene match: 7. CDR3 loop: CASSKTGSSYNEQFF. The CDR3 DNA reads as TGTGCCAGTAGTAAGACAGGGTCCTCTTACAATGAGCAGTTCTTC.

This sequence joins TRBV9 and TRBJ2-6; no clear D. Between the trimmed V and J ends, which lost 0 bases and 0 bases, there was a span of 16 bases. There are 19 residues in the CDR3. CDR1 SGDLS and CDR2 YYNGEE come from the germline V gene. The CDR3, as DNA: TGTGCCAGCAGCGTAGCTTTGACACCTCTGGACTCTGGGGCCAACGTCCTGACTTTC. It codes for CASSVALTPLDSGANVLTF.

The chain combines TRBV18 with TRBJ2-5; 8 positions agree with TRBD1. The V and J ends lost 3 bases and 3 bases, in that order; junction bases with no gene match: 12. Germline CDR1 and CDR2: KGHSH and LQKENI. The CDR3 spans 17 residues. The CDR3 nucleotides are TGTGCCAGCTCACCCTGGACAGGGCGAACCTTAAAAGAGACCCAGTACTTC. Its translation: CASSPWTGRTLKETQYF. Full variable domain (rest looked up from reference TRBV18 and TRBJ2-5): NAGVMQNPRHLVRRRGQEARLRCSPMKGHSHVYWYRQLPEEGLKFMVYLQKENIIDESGMPKERFSAEFPKEGPSILRIQQVVRGDSAAYFCASSPWTGRTLKETQYFGPGTRLLVL.

This clone was observed a handful of times. This chain links TRBV5-1 with TRBJ1-5; 9 bases are a match to TRBD1. CDR3 length: 14 residues. J lost 7 bases, V lost 3 bases, and 5 bases had no gene match. Germline CDR1 and CDR2: SGHRS and YFSETQ. This CDR3 reads CASSSGQGDQPQHF. The CDR3 DNA sequence: TGCGCCAGCAGCTCGGGACAGGGAGACCAGCCCCAGCATTTT.